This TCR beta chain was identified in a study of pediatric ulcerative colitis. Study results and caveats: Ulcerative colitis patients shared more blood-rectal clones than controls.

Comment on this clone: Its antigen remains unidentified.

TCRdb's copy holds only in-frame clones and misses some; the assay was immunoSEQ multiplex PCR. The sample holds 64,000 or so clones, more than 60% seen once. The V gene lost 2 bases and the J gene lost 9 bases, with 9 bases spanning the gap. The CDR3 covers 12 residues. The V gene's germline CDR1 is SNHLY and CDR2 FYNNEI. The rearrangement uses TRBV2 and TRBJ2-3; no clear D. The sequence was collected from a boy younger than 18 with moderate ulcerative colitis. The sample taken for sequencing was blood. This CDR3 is CASSEFRTTQYF. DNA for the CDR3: TGTGCCAGCAGTGAATTCCGGACGACGCAGTATTTT.